This T cell receptor beta chain comes out of a study of post-analysis software for immune sequencing data. About the research overall: The disease courses covered relapsing-remitting, secondary progressive and progressive-relapsing multiple sclerosis.

Note on this clonotype: Its antigen is still unknown.

Overall study findings and caveats: People with multiple sclerosis had a significantly lower normalized Chao1 diversity than controls did. F-measure co-clustering was strong for batch-matched samples. Controls had lower frequencies than patients of a few TRBV segments, which included TRBV5-6, TRBV5-1 and TRBV20-1.

TCR beta cDNA libraries had unique molecular identifiers. Some 500,000 cDNA molecules were recovered from an input of about 0.85 to 11 million T cells. TCRdb recomputed calls from the PCR reads with MiXCR, one row per CDR3 protein. The repertoire holds approximately 350,000 distinct CDR3 sequences, with roughly 30% as singletons. The germline V gene has CDR1 SEHNR and CDR2 FQNEAQ (reference sequence). The J segment lost 2 bases and the V segment lost 5 bases, leaving 11 bases of the junction unmatched. CDR3 size: 16 residues. The chain links TRBV7-9 to TRBJ2-5; 7 bases are a match to TRBD1. The receptor's source is a girl aged 10 to 17 with multiple sclerosis. The specimen was blood. The CDR3 DNA follows: TGTGCCAGCAGCGACGCTCGACAGGGTGCACAAGAGACCCAGTACTTC. Encoded protein: CASSDARQGAQETQYF.